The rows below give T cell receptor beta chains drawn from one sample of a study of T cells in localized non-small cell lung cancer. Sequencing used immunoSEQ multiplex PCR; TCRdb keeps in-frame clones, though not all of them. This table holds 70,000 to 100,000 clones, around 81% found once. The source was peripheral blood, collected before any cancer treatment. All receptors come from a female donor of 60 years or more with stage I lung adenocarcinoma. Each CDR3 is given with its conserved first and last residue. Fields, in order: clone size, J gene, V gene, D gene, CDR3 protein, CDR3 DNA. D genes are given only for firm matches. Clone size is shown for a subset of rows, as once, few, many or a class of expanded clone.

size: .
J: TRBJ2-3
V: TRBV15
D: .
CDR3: CATSLRRTGADTQYF
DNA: TGTGCCACCAGCCTTCGGAGGACGGGGGCTGATACGCAGTATTTT

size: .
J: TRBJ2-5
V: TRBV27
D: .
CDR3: CASSLHRGRGETQYF
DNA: TGTGCCAGCAGTTTACACAGGGGGAGGGGAGAGACCCAGTACTTC

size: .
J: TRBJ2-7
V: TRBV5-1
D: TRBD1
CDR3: CASSLATPGTGFNSYEQYF
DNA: TGCGCCAGCAGCTTGGCGACCCCCGGGACAGGGTTTAATTCCTACGAGCAGTACTTC

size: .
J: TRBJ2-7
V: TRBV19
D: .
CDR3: CASSISARVSTRPSYEQYF
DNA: TGTGCCAGTAGTATCTCGGCCAGGGTGTCTACCCGACCCTCCTACGAGCAGTACTTC

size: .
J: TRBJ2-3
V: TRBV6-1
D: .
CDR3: CASSGTYTDTQYF
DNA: TGTGCCAGCAGCGGGACATACACAGATACGCAGTATTTT

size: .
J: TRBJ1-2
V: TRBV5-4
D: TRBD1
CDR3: CATGTGVMGYGYTF
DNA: TGTGCCACCGGGACAGGGGTAATGGGCTATGGCTACACCTTC

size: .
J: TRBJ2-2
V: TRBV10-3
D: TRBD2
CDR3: CAIGGTSGQNTGELFF
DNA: TGTGCCATCGGGGGAACTAGCGGGCAGAACACCGGGGAGCTGTTTTTT

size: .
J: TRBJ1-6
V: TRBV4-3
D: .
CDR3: CASSQDSGSPLHF
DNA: TGCGCCAGCAGCCAAGACAGTGGATCACCCCTCCACTTT

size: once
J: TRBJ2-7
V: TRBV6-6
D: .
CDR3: CASSYFYEQYF
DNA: TGTGCCAGCAGTTACTTCTACGAGCAGTACTTC

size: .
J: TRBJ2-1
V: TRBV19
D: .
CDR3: CASSIAGPGAHEQFF
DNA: TGTGCCAGTAGTATAGCGGGGCCTGGGGCCCATGAGCAGTTCTTC

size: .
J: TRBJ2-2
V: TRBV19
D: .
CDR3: CASMKGLANTGELFF
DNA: TGTGCCAGTATGAAGGGGCTAGCGAACACCGGGGAGCTGTTTTTT

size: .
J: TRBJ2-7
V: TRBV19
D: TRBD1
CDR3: CASSSAGTGGLEQYF
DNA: TGTGCCAGTAGTAGCGCAGGGACAGGTGGACTCGAGCAGTACTTC

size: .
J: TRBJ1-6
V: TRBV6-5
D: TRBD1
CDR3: CASSLQGASYNSPLHF
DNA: TGTGCCAGCAGTTTACAGGGGGCCTCCTATAATTCACCCCTCCACTTT

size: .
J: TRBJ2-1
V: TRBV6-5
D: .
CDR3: CASSYWTENEQFF
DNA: TGTGCCAGCAGTTACTGGACAGAGAATGAGCAGTTCTTC

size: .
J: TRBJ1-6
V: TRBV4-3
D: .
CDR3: CASSQEVGQYSPLHF
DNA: TGCGCCAGCAGCCAAGAGGTTGGGCAGTATTCACCCCTCCACTTT

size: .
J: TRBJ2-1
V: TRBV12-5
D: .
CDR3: CASGLSRVPSYNEQFF
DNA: TGTGCTAGTGGTTTGAGTCGGGTTCCCTCCTACAATGAGCAGTTCTTC

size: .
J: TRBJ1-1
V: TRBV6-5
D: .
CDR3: CASSSPSGQMAEAFF
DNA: TGTGCCAGCAGTTCTCCCTCCGGGCAGATGGCTGAAGCTTTCTTT

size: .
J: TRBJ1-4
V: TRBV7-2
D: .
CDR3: CASSLQGDKLFF
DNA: TGTGCCAGCAGCTTACAGGGAGACAAACTGTTTTTT

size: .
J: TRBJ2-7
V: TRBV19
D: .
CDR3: CATRNRESIYEQYF
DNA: TGTGCCACCAGAAACCGGGAGAGTATCTACGAGCAGTACTTC

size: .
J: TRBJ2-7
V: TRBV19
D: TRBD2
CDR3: CASSRRGREYEQYF
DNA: TGTGCCAGTAGTAGGCGGGGGAGGGAATACGAGCAGTACTTC

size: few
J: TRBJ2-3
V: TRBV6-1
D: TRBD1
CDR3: CASSPGTASTDTQYF
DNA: TGTGCCAGCAGTCCCGGGACAGCCAGCACAGATACGCAGTATTTT

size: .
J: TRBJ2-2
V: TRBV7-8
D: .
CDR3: CASSFYPRGAKGGELFF
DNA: TGTGCCAGCAGCTTTTACCCACGAGGGGCGAAAGGCGGGGAGCTGTTTTTT

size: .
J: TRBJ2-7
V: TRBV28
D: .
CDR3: CASSSRGEDEQYF
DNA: TGTGCCAGCAGTTCCCGCGGGGAGGACGAGCAGTACTTC

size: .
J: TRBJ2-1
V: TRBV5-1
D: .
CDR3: CASSLLGYEQFF
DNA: TGCGCCAGCAGCTTGTTGGGCTATGAGCAGTTCTTC

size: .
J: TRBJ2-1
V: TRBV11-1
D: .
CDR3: CASSLGVYSEQFF
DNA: TGTGCCAGCAGCTTAGGGGTCTACAGTGAGCAGTTCTTC

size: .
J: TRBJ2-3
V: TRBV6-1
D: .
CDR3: CASSEGAQWTQYF
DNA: TGTGCCAGCAGTGAAGGCGCCCAATGGACGCAGTATTTT

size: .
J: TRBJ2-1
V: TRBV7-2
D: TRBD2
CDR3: CASSLYPGLAGVNEQFF
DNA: TGTGCCAGCAGCCTCTACCCCGGACTAGCGGGAGTAAATGAGCAGTTCTTC

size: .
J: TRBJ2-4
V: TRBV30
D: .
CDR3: CAWSSGFGIAKNIQYF
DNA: TGTGCCTGGAGTAGTGGGTTCGGTATAGCCAAAAACATTCAGTACTTC

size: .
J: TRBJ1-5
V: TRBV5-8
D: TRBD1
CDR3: CASSSRRQGPQHF
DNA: TGTGCCAGCAGCTCTCGCCGACAGGGGCCCCAGCATTTT

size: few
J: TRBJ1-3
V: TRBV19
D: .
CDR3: CASSLSGNTIYF
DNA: TGTGCCAGTAGTCTCTCTGGAAACACCATATATTTT

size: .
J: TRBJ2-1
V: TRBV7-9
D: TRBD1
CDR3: CASSRRQGVASYNEQFF
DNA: TGTGCCAGCAGTCGCCGACAGGGGGTTGCCTCCTACAATGAGCAGTTCTTC

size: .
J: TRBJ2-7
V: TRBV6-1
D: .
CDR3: CASSNLGGYYEQYF
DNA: TGTGCCAGCAGTAACCTAGGGGGTTACTACGAGCAGTACTTC

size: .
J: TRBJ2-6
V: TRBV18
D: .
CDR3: CASSPPDYSGANVLTF
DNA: TGTGCCAGCTCACCACCGGACTATTCTGGGGCCAACGTCCTGACTTTC

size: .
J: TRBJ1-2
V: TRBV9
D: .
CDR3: CASSLDQWQSARYGYTF
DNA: TGTGCCAGCAGCCTAGATCAGTGGCAGTCGGCGAGATATGGCTACACCTTC

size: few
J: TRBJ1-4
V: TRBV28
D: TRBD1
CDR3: CASSGTEGYEKLFF
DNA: TGTGCCAGCAGTGGGACAGAGGGTTACGAAAAACTGTTTTTT

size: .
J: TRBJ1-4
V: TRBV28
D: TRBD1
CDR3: CASSLRQGAEKLFF
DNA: TGTGCCAGCAGTCTTCGACAGGGGGCGGAAAAACTGTTTTTT

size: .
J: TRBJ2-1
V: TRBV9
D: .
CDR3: CASSVDQPSYNEQFF
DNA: TGTGCCAGCAGCGTAGACCAGCCGTCCTACAATGAGCAGTTCTTC

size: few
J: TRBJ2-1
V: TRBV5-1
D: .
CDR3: CASSLAPPGDNEQFF
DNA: TGCGCCAGCAGCTTGGCCCCTCCGGGGGACAATGAGCAGTTCTTC

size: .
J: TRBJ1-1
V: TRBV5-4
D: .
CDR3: CASSSRGYTEAFF
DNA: TGTGCCAGCAGCTCAAGGGGATACACTGAAGCTTTCTTT

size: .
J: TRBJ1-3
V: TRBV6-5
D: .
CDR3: CASSYSWGNTIYF
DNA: TGTGCCAGCAGTTACTCGTGGGGAAACACCATATATTTT

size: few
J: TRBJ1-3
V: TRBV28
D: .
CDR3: CAVLGSGNTIYF
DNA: TGTGCCGTCCTCGGCTCTGGAAACACCATATATTTT

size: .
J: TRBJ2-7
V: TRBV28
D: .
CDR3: CASSSVPYEQYF
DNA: TGTGCCAGCAGCTCGGTCCCCTACGAGCAGTACTTC

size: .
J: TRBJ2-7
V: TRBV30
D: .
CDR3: CAWSVGNEQYF
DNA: TGTGCCTGGAGTGTAGGGAACGAGCAGTACTTC

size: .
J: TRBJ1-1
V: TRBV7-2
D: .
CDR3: CASSTAGLMNTEAFF
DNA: TGTGCCAGCAGCACCGCGGGACTCATGAACACTGAAGCTTTCTTT

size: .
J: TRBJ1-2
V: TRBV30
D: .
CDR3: CAWSVLVGQDGYTF
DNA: TGTGCCTGGAGTGTATTGGTGGGGCAGGATGGCTACACCTTC

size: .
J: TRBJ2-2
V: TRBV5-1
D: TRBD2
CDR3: CASSGGWRESAGELFF
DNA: TGCGCCAGCAGCGGGGGTTGGCGGGAGAGTGCCGGGGAGCTGTTTTTT

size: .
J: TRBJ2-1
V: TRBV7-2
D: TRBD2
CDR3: CASSLLAGLNEQFF
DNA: TGTGCCAGCAGCTTACTAGCGGGACTCAATGAGCAGTTCTTC

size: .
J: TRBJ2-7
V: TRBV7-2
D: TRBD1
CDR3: CASSGWTGFEQYF
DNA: TGTGCCAGCAGCGGATGGACAGGGTTCGAGCAGTACTTC

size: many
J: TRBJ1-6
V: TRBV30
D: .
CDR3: CAWSHGSENSPLHF
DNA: TGTGCCTGGAGTCATGGGTCAGAAAATTCACCCCTCCACTTT

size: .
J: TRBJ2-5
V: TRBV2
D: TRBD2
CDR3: CANSATSATETQYF
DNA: TGTGCCAACAGTGCGACTAGCGCCACAGAGACCCAGTACTTC

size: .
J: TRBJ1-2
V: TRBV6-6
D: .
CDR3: CASSKTRRLGYTF
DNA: TGTGCCAGCAGTAAGACACGCCGCTTAGGCTACACCTTC

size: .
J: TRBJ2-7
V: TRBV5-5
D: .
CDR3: CASSLVPGYFYEQYF
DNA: TGTGCCAGCAGCTTGGTGCCAGGGTATTTCTACGAGCAGTACTTC

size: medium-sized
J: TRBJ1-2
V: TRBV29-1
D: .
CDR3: CSVTTGRSGYTF
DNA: TGCAGCGTTACGACCGGGAGAAGTGGCTACACCTTC

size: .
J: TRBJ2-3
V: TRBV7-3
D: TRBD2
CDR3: CASSTALAPTQYF
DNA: TGTGCCAGCAGCACGGCACTAGCGCCTACGCAGTATTTT

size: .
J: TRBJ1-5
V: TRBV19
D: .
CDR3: CASTFSGDQPQHF
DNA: TGTGCCAGTACCTTCTCGGGGGATCAGCCCCAGCATTTT